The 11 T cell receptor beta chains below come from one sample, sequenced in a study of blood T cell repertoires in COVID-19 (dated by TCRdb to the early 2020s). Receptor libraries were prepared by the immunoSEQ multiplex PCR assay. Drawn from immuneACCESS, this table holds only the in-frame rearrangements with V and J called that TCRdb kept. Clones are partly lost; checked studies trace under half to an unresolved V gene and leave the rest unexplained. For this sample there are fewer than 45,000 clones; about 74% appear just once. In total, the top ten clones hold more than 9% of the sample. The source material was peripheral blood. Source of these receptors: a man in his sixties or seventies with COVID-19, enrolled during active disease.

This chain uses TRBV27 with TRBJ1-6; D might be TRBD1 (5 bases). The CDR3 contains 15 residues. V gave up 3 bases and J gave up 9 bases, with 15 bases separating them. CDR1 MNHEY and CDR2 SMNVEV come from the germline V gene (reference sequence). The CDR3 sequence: CASSLTSLRGSPLHF. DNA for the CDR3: TGTGCCAGCAGTTTGACTTCCCTTAGGGGTTCACCCCTCCACTTT.

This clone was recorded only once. The CDR3 reads CASSLVGREVDTQYF. The DNA for the CDR3 is TGTGCCAGCAGCTTGGTAGGGAGGGAGGTAGATACGCAGTATTTT. The J gene is TRBJ2-3, the V gene TRBV11-2; 7 bases fit TRBD2. Germline values: CDR1 SGHAT, CDR2 FQNNGV. There are 15 residues in the CDR3. Germline trimming cut 3 bases from V and 5 bases from J; bases unmatched to any gene: 8.

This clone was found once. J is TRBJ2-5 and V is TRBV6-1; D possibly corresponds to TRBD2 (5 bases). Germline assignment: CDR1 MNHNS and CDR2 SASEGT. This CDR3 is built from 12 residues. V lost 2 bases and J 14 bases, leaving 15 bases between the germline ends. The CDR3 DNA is TGTGCCAGCAGTGAATTTACTAGAGAATGCTACTTC. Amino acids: CASSEFTRECYF.

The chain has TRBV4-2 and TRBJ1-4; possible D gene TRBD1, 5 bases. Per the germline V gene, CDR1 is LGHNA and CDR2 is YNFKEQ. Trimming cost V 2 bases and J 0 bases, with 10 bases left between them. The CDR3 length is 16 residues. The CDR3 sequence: CASSQWGGATNEKLFF. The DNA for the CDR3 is TGTGCCAGCAGCCAATGGGGGGGGGCAACTAATGAAAAACTGTTTTTT.

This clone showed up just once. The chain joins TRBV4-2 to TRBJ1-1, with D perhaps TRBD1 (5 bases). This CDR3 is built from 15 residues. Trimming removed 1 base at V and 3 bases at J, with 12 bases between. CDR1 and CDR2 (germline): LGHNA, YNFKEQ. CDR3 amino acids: CASSQVRWGDTEAFF. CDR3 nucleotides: TGTGCCAGCAGCCAAGTGAGATGGGGGGACACTGAAGCTTTCTTT.

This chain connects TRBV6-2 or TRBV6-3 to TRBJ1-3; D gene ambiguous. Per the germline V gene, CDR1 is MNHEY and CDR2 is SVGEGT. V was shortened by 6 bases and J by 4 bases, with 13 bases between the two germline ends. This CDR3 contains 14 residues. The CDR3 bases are TGTGCCAGCAGCCCACGGTTGTCGGGAAACACCATATATTTT. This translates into CASSPRLSGNTIYF.

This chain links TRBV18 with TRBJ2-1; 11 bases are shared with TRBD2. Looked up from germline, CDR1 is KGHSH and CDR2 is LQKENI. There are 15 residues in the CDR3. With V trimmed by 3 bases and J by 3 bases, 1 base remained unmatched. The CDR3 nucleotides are TGTGCCAGCTCACCTGGACTAGCGGGCTACAATGAGCAGTTCTTC. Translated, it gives CASSPGLAGYNEQFF.

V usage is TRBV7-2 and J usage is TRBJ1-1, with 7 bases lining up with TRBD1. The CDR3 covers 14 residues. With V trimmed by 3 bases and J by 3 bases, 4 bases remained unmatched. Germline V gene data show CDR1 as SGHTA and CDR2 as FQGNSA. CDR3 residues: CASSFTTGHTEAFF. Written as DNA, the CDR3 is TGTGCCAGCAGCTTTACGACAGGGCACACTGAAGCTTTCTTT.

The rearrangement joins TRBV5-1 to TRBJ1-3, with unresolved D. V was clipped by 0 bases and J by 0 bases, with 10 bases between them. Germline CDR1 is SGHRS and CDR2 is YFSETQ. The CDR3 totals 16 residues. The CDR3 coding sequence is TGCGCCAGCAGCTTGGCCGGCGGCTCCTCTGGAAACACCATATATTTT. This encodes CASSLAGGSSGNTIYF.

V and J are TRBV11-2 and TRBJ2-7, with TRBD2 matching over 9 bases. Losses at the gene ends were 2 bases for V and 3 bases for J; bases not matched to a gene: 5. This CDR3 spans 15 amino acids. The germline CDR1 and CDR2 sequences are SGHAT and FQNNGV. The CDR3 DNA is TGTGCCAGCAGCTTAATGGTAGCGGGGGACTACGAGCAGTACTTC. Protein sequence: CASSLMVAGDYEQYF.

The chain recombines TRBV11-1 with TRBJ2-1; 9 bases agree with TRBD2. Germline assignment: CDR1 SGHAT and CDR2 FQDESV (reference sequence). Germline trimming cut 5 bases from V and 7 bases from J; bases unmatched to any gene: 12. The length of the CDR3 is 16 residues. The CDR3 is CASSPRLAELSNEQFF. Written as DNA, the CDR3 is TGTGCCAGCAGCCCGCGACTAGCGGAACTATCTAATGAGCAGTTCTTC.